This T cell receptor (beta chain) was sequenced in a study of blood T cell repertoires in COVID-19. Study background: Samples of COVID-19 (acute and convalescent) were obtained from the United States, Italy and Spain.

CDR3 length: 13 amino acids. The germline CDR1 and CDR2 sequences are LNHDA and SQIVND (reference sequence). Trimming stripped 6 bases from V and 8 bases from J, with 16 bases between. This table comes from immunoSEQ multiplex PCR, and its TCRdb copy is limited to in-frame clones, with some not included. This table has over 200,000 clones, about 83% appearing once. This chain uses TRBV19 with TRBJ1-1; weak D call: TRBD1 (6 bases). The sequenced material came from peripheral blood. This sequence originates from a woman aged 40 to 50 with active or convalescent COVID-19. CDR3 bases: TGTGCCAGTAGCCGTCCTCGAACAGGGGAAGCTTTCTTT. As protein: CASSRPRTGEAFF.